These 9 T cell receptor beta chains originate from one sample sequenced in a study of blood T cell repertoires in COVID-19. Here immunoSEQ multiplex PCR was the method, and the copy in TCRdb shows in-frame clones only, minus some. The profile shows around 480,000 clones, roughly nine tenths of them singletons. Sequenced sample: PBMCs or T cells enriched from blood (not recorded which). The origin of the receptors is a woman in her late teens or twenties who had recovered from COVID-19.

The chain recombines TRBV7-9 with TRBJ1-1; no clear D gene. The CDR3 runs to 13 residues. Trimming took off 3 bases at V and 2 bases at J, with 7 bases between the two ends. Germline lookup yields CDR1 SEHNR and CDR2 FQNEAQ (reference sequence). CDR3 bases: TGTGCCAGCAGCTTGAAAGCTAACACTGAAGCTTTCTTT. Its translation is CASSLKANTEAFF. The entire variable domain, with the rest obtained from reference TRBV7-9 and TRBJ1-1, is as follows: DTGVSQNPRHKITKRGQNVTFRCDPISEHNRLYWYRQTLGQGPEFLTYFQNEAQLEKSRLLSDRFSAERPKGSFSTLEIQRTEQGDSAMYLCASSLKANTEAFFGQGTRLTVV.

J is TRBJ2-3 and V is TRBV6-5; 7 bases are a match to TRBD1. The germline V gene encodes CDR1 MNHEY and CDR2 SVGAGI. The CDR3 is 14 amino acids. V lost 6 bases to trimming and J lost 4 bases; unmatched junction nucleotides: 7. For the CDR3, the DNA is TGTGCCAGCAGCAAAACAGGGGTCCCAGATACGCAGTATTTT. It specifies CASSKTGVPDTQYF.

The chain uses TRBV5-8 and TRBJ1-5; no clear D gene. V gave up 4 bases and J gave up 0 bases, with 11 bases separating them. Germline CDR1 reads SGHTS; CDR2 reads YDEGEE. The CDR3 totals 15 residues. The DNA for the CDR3 is TGTGCCAGCAGCCCTGCCCGGGATAGCAATCAGCCCCAGCATTTT. Encoded protein: CASSPARDSNQPQHF. Full variable domain (remainder filled in from reference TRBV5-8 and TRBJ1-5): EAGVTQSPTHLIKTRGQQATLRCSPISGHTSVYWYQQALGLGLQFLLWYDEGEERNRGNFPPRFSGRQFPNYSSELNVNALELEDSALYLCASSPARDSNQPQHFGDGTRLSIL.

The J gene is TRBJ2-5, the V gene TRBV7-2, with D perhaps matching TRBD2 (5 bases). Germline loops: CDR1 SGHTA, CDR2 FQGNSA. Deletions cut 5 bases from V and 5 bases from J, with 12 bases between. This CDR3 contains 13 residues. CDR3 DNA sequence: TGTGCCAGCAGCGTAACTAGAGGCGAGACCCAGTACTTC. The encoded protein is CASSVTRGETQYF. The full variable domain, with the rest looked up from reference TRBV7-2 and TRBJ2-5, is GAGVSQSPSNKVTEKGKDVELRCDPISGHTALYWYRQSLGQGLEFLIYFQGNSAPDKSGLPSDRFSAERTGGSVSTLTIQRTQQEDSAVYLCASSVTRGETQYFGPGTRLLVL.

The chain links TRBV9 to TRBJ1-5; D is unclear. V was trimmed by 0 bases and J by 7 bases, leaving 8 bases between them. The germline V gene encodes CDR1 SGDLS and CDR2 YYNGEE. This CDR3 is built from 13 residues. CDR3 nucleotide sequence: TGTGCCAGCAGCGTAGGTCAGTGGCAGCCCCAGCATTTT. Translated: CASSVGQWQPQHF.

The J gene is TRBJ1-6, the V gene TRBV2; D uncertain. V was trimmed by 8 bases and J by 7 bases, leaving 12 bases between them. The germline gives CDR1 SNHLY, CDR2 FYNNEI. CDR3 length: 13 residues. The CDR3 sequence is CASVTGINSPLHF. CDR3 in DNA: TGTGCCAGCGTAACGGGGATCAATTCACCCCTCCACTTT.

The rearrangement uses TRBV11-3 and TRBJ1-1; 7 bases align to TRBD1. The junction had 5 bases not matched to a gene; V was cut back by 5 bases and J by 5 bases. The CDR3 is made up of 13 amino acids. Germline V gene sequence: CDR1 SGHNT, CDR2 YENEEA. The CDR3 DNA is TGTGCCAGCAGCCTGACAGGGTTTACTGAAGCTTTCTTT. As protein: CASSLTGFTEAFF.

This clone has a handful of counts. V usage is TRBV2 and J usage is TRBJ1-2; TRBD1 agrees at 8 bases. The germline gives CDR1 SNHLY, CDR2 FYNNEI. The CDR3 consists of 16 residues. The J segment lost 3 bases and the V segment lost 2 bases, leaving 8 bases of the junction unmatched. CDR3 sequence reads: CASSELTGQAYYGYTF. The CDR3 DNA follows: TGTGCCAGCAGTGAATTAACGGGACAGGCTTACTATGGCTACACCTTC.

DNA for the CDR3: TGTGCCAGCAAGGGGGGGGAAGTGGGTCAGCCCCAGCATTTT. Protein sequence: CASKGGEVGQPQHF. The chain joins TRBV6-5 to TRBJ1-5; tentative D call: TRBD1 (6 bases). This CDR3 is 14 amino acids long. With 7 bases removed from V and 6 bases from J, the gap between germline ends came to 16 bases. Germline V gene sequence: CDR1 MNHEY, CDR2 SVGAGI.